The clone carrying this TCR beta chain was picked up one time. This entry comes from a study of shared clonotypes between healthy human individuals. Across the whole study: A donor's plate count was three for CD4 naive and three for CD4 memory; CD8 naive had two and CD8 memory one.

Terminally differentiated effector memory CD45RA+ cells were excluded from the naive CD8 cells, which were CD45RO-negative and positively selected for CCR7. Measured with immunoSEQ multiplex PCR; TCRdb has only the in-frame clones, and not every one. The table includes about 2.1 million clones, around 93% detected once. This TCR derives from a man between 18 and 29 years old in good health. Some clones in this sample may be carry-over from other donors' samples. The specimen sequenced was naive CD8+ T cells from PBMCs.

In DNA form, the CDR3 reads TGTGCCAGCAGTGAATTAGGGAAAACCTACGAGCAGTACTTC. It specifies CASSELGKTYEQYF. This sequence joins TRBV6-1 and TRBJ2-7; D gene ambiguous. This CDR3 contains 14 residues. Germline values: CDR1 MNHNS, CDR2 SASEGT. The V end lost 2 bases, the J end lost 2 bases, and 10 bases lay between the germline ends.